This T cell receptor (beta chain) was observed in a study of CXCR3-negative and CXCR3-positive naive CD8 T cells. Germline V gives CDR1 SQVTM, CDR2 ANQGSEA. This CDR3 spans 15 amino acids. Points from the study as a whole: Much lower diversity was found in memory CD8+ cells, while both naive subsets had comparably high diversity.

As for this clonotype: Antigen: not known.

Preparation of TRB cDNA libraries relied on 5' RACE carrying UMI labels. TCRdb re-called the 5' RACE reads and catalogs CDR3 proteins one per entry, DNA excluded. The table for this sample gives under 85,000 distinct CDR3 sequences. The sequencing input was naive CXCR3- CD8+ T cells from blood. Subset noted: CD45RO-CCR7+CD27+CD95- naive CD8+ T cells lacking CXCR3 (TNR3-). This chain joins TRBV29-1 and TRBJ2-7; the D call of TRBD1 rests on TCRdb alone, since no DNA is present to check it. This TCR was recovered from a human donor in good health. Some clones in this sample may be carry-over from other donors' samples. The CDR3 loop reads CSVEVDSWGAYEQYF.